This T cell receptor beta chain was observed in a study of shared clonotypes between healthy human individuals. About the study: CD8 memory received one plate per donor, CD8 naive two, CD4 memory three and CD4 naive three. Study outcomes and limitations: Naive subsets generally had larger estimated richness than memory subsets.

Turning to this clone: The antigen is unknown.

Naive CD45RA+ and memory CD45RA-negative subsets were split from CD4+ cells. Data came from immunoSEQ multiplex PCR; TCRdb stores just in-frame clones and leaves some out. The repertoire includes about 1.5 million clones, approximately 98% of them detected once, and approximately 0.44% sits in the top ten. Germline CDR1 reads SGHTA; CDR2 reads FQGNSA. With V trimmed by 3 bases and J by 4 bases, 8 bases remained unmatched. The CDR3 covers 16 residues. This sequence was found in a man aged 25-45 years in good health. Material for sequencing was naive CD4+ T cells sorted from blood. The subset denotes: CD45RA+ positively selected. J is TRBJ2-1 and V is TRBV7-2; 8 positions agree with TRBD1. CDR3 in amino acids: CASSFYRGSGYNEQFF. The CDR3 DNA reads as TGTGCCAGCAGCTTCTACAGGGGGAGCGGTTACAATGAGCAGTTCTTC.